This T cell receptor (beta chain) was sequenced for a study of OX40 agonist ivuxolimab in advanced cancers. The overall study: Antecedent anti-PD-1, anti-PD-L1 or anti-CTLA-4 therapy was permissible, with under 50% having received some.

Study findings and constraints: CD8+ T cells were the subset that, on average, had more expanded clones than CD4+.

This clone showed up just a few times. What it binds is unknown. The protocol was immunoSEQ multiplex PCR, while the TCRdb copy is restricted to in-frame clones and leaves out a portion. The sample has more than 40,000 clones; over 60% are singletons. The V gene end was trimmed by 2 bases and the J gene end by 5 bases; junction bases not matched to a gene: 3. CDR3 length equals 14 residues. CDR1 and CDR2 from the germline V gene are SGHAT and FQDESV (reference sequence). The investigators sampled blood at baseline, at cycle 4 day 1, and at cycle 7 day 1. This TCR was recovered from an adult with an advanced solid tumor such as melanoma, head and neck, liver or kidney cancer. This chain connects TRBV11-1 to TRBJ2-3; 8 bases map to TRBD2. The specimen comprised CD4+ or CD8+ T cells sorted from blood, sampled in a trial of the OX40 agonist ivuxolimab. The CDR3 bases are TGTGCCAGCAGCTTATCGCTAGCGGGAGATACGCAGTATTTT. Its translation is CASSLSLAGDTQYF.